This T cell receptor beta chain is from a study of monozygotic twins with inflammatory bowel disease. This CDR3 spans 15 amino acids. On this clonotype itself: Its antigen is still unknown.

General study findings and limits: Extra variability in the repertoires of patients may have come from differing immunosuppressive treatments.

TCRdb reworked the 5' RACE reads into one entry per CDR3 protein, no DNA. Here the sample table reports 400,000 to 500,000 distinct CDR3 sequences. The sequence was collected from a human donor with ulcerative colitis or Crohn's disease, or a healthy co-twin of an affected twin (not recorded which). V is TRBV12-3 or TRBV12-4 and J is TRBJ2-1; TCRdb designates TRBD1, a call that cannot be tested without DNA. Material for sequencing was blood. The CDR3 here is CASTLGASSYNEQFF.